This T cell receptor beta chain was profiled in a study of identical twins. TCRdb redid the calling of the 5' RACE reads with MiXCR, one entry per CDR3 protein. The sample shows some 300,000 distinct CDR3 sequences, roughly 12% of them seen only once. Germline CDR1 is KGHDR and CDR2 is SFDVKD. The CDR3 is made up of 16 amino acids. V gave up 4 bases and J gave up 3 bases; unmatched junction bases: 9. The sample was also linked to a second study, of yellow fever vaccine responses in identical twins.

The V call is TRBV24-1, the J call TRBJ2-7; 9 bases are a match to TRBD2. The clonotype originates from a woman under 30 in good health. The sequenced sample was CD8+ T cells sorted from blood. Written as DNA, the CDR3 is TGTGCCACCAGTGAATTGACTAGCGGAGAATGCTACGAGCAGTACTTC. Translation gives CATSELTSGECYEQYF.